This entry features one TCR beta chain sequence. What it binds is not known. V was shortened by 6 bases and J by 1 base, with 12 bases between the two germline ends. CDR1 MNHNS and CDR2 SASEGT come from the germline V gene. The CDR3 is made up of 14 amino acids. Original data processing: For the immunoSEQ data, sequences were junction-only without quality scores, so filtering differed. Data came from immunoSEQ multiplex PCR; TCRdb stores just in-frame clones and leaves some out. The DNA gave D and trimming, while V, J and clone size come from that table. The sample records around 2,000,000 clones, 85% to 95% being singletons. These data belong to a study of shared clonotypes between healthy human individuals. Study-level points and caveats: The sole specimen, blood, was sampled, and tissue repertoires likely differ.

The J gene is TRBJ1-2, the V gene TRBV6-1, with a tentative D call TRBD1 (5 bases). The receptor was derived from a man aged 18 to 29 in good health. Material: naive CD4+ T cells sorted from blood. Noted subset: CD45RA+ positively selected. For the CDR3, the DNA is TGTGCCAGCAGCTTGGGGGGGAATAACTATGGCTACACCTTC. It is translated as CASSLGGNNYGYTF.